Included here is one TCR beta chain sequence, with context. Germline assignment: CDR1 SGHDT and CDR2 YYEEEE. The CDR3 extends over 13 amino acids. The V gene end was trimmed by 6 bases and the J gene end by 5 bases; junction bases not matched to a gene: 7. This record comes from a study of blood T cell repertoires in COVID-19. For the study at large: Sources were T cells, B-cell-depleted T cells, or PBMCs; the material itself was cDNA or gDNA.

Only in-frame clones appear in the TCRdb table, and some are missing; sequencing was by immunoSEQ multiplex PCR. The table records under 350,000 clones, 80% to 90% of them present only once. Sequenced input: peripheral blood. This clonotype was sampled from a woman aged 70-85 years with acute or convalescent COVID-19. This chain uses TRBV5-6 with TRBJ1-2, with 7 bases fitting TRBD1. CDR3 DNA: TGTGCCAGCACCAGGGACAGTTTTTATGGCTACACCTTC. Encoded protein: CASTRDSFYGYTF. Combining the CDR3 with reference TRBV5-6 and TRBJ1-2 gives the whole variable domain DAGVTQSPTHLIKTRGQQVTLRCSPKSGHDTVSWYQQALGQGPQFIFQYYEEEERQRGNFPDRFSGHQFPNYSSELNVNALLLGDSALYLCASTRDSFYGYTFGSGTRLTVV.